These T cell receptor beta chains were read from a single sample in a study of PD-1 blockade in mismatch repair-deficient tumors. Repertoires were generated with immunoSEQ multiplex PCR, while TCRdb's copy carries only in-frame clones and drops some. The sample lists around 110,000 clones, 65% to 80% occurring once. The sequencing here drew on peripheral blood, taken about 60 weeks after starting pembrolizumab. These receptors came from an adult with mismatch repair-deficient cancer. Each CDR3 is given with its conserved first and last residue. The D gene is left open where the match is weak. Not every row has a clone size; where given, it reads once, few, many or a size class.

d_call clone_size j_call v_call cdr3_nt cdr3_aa
. . TRBJ1-2 TRBV5-1 TGCGCCAGCAGCTTGGACCAGGGATATGGCTACACCTTC CASSLDQGYGYTF
TRBD1 . TRBJ2-3 TRBV18 TGTGCCAGCTCACCCGGGACAGGGGGACCAGATACGCAGTATTTT CASSPGTGGPDTQYF
. . TRBJ1-2 TRBV5-4 TGTGCCAGCAGCTTAGGGTGGGACTATGGCTACACCTTC CASSLGWDYGYTF
. . TRBJ2-7 TRBV28 TGTGCCAGCAGGATAACAGGATTCTCCTACGAGCAGTACTTC CASRITGFSYEQYF
. . TRBJ2-7 TRBV7-9 TGTGCCAGCAGCTTCGCAGGGAGAGGCGACGAGCAGTACTTC CASSFAGRGDEQYF
TRBD2 few TRBJ2-3 TRBV6-1 TGTGCCAGCAGTGAATTAGCGGGAGGGCCAGATACGCAGTATTTT CASSELAGGPDTQYF
. . TRBJ1-2 TRBV10-3 TGTGCCATCAGTGAGTCGACTCAGGGAAGTGGCTACACCTTC CAISESTQGSGYTF
TRBD2 . TRBJ2-5 TRBV7-6 TGTGCCAGCAGCTTAGCCTTATGGACTAGCGGCCAAGAGACCCAGTACTTC CASSLALWTSGQETQYF
TRBD1 . TRBJ1-2 TRBV19 TGTGCCAGTACTCCCGGCAGGGGGAGGTTCTATGGCTACACCTTC CASTPGRGRFYGYTF
. . TRBJ2-7 TRBV7-2 TGTGCCAGCAGCTTAGGGGACCAGTACGAGCAGTACTTC CASSLGDQYEQYF
. few TRBJ1-5 TRBV19 TGTGCCAGTAGCCCTGGGAGGGGAGAGGGTCAGCCCCAGCATTTT CASSPGRGEGQPQHF
TRBD1 once TRBJ2-2 TRBV6-1 TGTGCCAGCAGTGTGGACAGGGGGGTCGGGGAGCTGTTTTTT CASSVDRGVGELFF
. . TRBJ2-5 TRBV10-3 TGTGCCATCAGTGAGTCGAAAGCAGGACCTTTGGGGGAGACCCAGTACTTC CAISESKAGPLGETQYF
. . TRBJ2-5 TRBV7-8 TGTGCCAGCAGCTTAGTACCCCCCGGAGAGACCCAGTACTTC CASSLVPPGETQYF
. . TRBJ2-2 TRBV6-1 TGTGCCAGCAGCGGACTCACCGGGGAGCTGTTTTTT CASSGLTGELFF
. . TRBJ2-5 TRBV9 TGTGCCAGCAGCGTCGCCGCGTTGGTACCGGTAGAGACCCAGTACTTC CASSVAALVPVETQYF
. . TRBJ2-7 TRBV7-3 TGTGCCAGCAGCCTAAGGCAGGGCTACGAGCAGTACTTC CASSLRQGYEQYF
TRBD1 . TRBJ1-1 TRBV5-6 TGTGCCAGCAGCGCTAGGGACAGGGTGAACACTGAAGCTTTCTTT CASSARDRVNTEAFF
. . TRBJ2-7 TRBV4-1 TGCGCCAGCAGCCCAGAAGGACTTCCCTCCTACGAGCAGTACTTC CASSPEGLPSYEQYF
TRBD2 . TRBJ2-3 TRBV28 TGTGCCAGCAGGGTCAATGTCGCTAGCGGGATCCGGAGTACGCAGTATTTT CASRVNVASGIRSTQYF
. few TRBJ1-2 TRBV5-6 TGTGCCAGCAGCGGGGTCTGGGGCTACACCTTC CASSGVWGYTF
. few TRBJ1-5 TRBV11-2 TGTGCCAGCAGCTTAGCGGGGGACGGTAGCAATCAGCCCCAGCATTTT CASSLAGDGSNQPQHF
. once TRBJ2-5 TRBV2 TGTGCCAGCAGTGAAGAGGAGCGGCCCCAAGAGACCCAGTACTTC CASSEEERPQETQYF
. once TRBJ2-7 TRBV6-5 TGTGCCAGCAGCCGGGAGCCTAGCTCCTACGAACAGTACTTC CASSREPSSYEQYF
. . TRBJ1-5 TRBV27 TGTGCCAGCAGTTCGAAGGACACCGGGGGCAACCAGCCCCAGCATTTT CASSSKDTGGNQPQHF
. . TRBJ2-3 TRBV29-1 TGCAGCGTGGGAAACGGGGCCTCTAGCACAGATACGCAGTATTTT CSVGNGASSTDTQYF
. . TRBJ2-1 TRBV5-4 TGTGCCAGCACCACGAGGGGGTCCTACAATGAGCAGTTCTTC CASTTRGSYNEQFF
. . TRBJ1-4 TRBV29-1 TGCAGCGCTTCAGGGATAGGTGATGAAAAACTGTTTTTT CSASGIGDEKLFF
. . TRBJ1-1 TRBV27 TGTGCCAGCAGTGAGGGTTGGCCCGCTGAAGCTTTCTTT CASSEGWPAEAFF
TRBD1 few TRBJ2-2 TRBV30 TGTGCCTGGGGACAGGGCGCGAACACCGGGGAGCTGTTTTTT CAWGQGANTGELFF
. few TRBJ2-7 TRBV12-5 TGTGCTAGTAGCAGCGGCTACGAGCAGTACTTC CASSSGYEQYF
. . TRBJ1-3 TRBV5-1 TGCGCCAGCAGCTTACAAGTCCTAACCTCTGGAAACACCATATATTTT CASSLQVLTSGNTIYF